This TCR beta chain was sequenced for a study of CD8+CD57+ T cells in acquired aplastic anemia. About the study: Sorted CD4+ and CD8+ cells gave a mean 3.2 ug DNA, range roughly 0.19 to 27.4 ug.

CDR3 length equals 13 residues. V was cut by 7 bases and J by 3 bases, with 12 bases left in between. Regarding this clonotype: Its antigen is not known.

Template material for TCR beta VDJ and CDR3 profiling consisted of genomic DNA. Using its own MiXCR run on the reads, TCRdb lists one record per CDR3 protein. The table shows approximately 190,000 distinct CDR3 sequences, with under 70% occurring only once. Notes on the study in general: Patients shared twenty-nine CD8+ CDR3 sequences with controls. With respect to CD8+ Simpson's diversity, patients and controls did not differ significantly.

This rearrangement joins TRBV12-3 or TRBV12-4 to TRBJ1-1; D is ambiguous. Sequencing was carried out using sorted CD4+, CD8+, or CD8+CD57+ T cells (not recorded which) from PBMCs. The TCR was taken from a human donor with severe aplastic anemia or a healthy control (not recorded which). Here the CDR3 DNA reads TGTGCCAGCACTCTAATTGGAGACACTGAAGCTTTCTTT. The encoded protein is CASTLIGDTEAFF.